These T cell receptor beta chains were read from a single sample in a study of cytomegalovirus exposure and HLA in healthy donors. Produced via immunoSEQ multiplex PCR; TCRdb's table is partial and in-frame only. The sample table sets out approximately 130,000 clones. The sample taken for sequencing was PBMCs. The receptors were gathered from a woman aged 60-75 years in good health and CMV-seronegative. Each CDR3 is given with its conserved first and last residue. A D gene is named only where the DNA matches it firmly.

j_call	v_call	d_call	cdr3_aa	cdr3_nt
TRBJ2-7	TRBV28	TRBD2	CASSLVTSGSSYEQYF	TGTGCCAGCAGTTTGGTGACTAGCGGGTCATCCTACGAGCAGTACTTC
TRBJ1-1	TRBV5-4	.	CASSSASGAFF	TGTGCCAGCAGCTCCGCATCGGGGGCTTTCTTT
TRBJ1-1	TRBV5-1	.	CASRSGSITEAFF	TGCGCCAGCAGATCAGGGTCTATCACTGAAGCTTTCTTT
TRBJ2-1	TRBV11-2	TRBD2	CASSPGLAVHNEQFF	TGTGCCAGCAGCCCAGGCCTAGCGGTTCACAATGAGCAGTTCTTC
TRBJ1-6	TRBV1	.	CTSSLPGHNNSPLHF	TGCACCAGCAGCCTACCGGGACATAATAATTCACCCCTCCACTTT
TRBJ2-2	TRBV28	.	CASGGAPGDTGELFF	TGTGCCAGCGGCGGAGCTCCCGGGGATACCGGGGAGCTGTTTTTT
TRBJ2-1	TRBV6-1	TRBD2	CASSGSGAGVYNEQFF	TGTGCCAGCAGTGGTTCGGGAGCGGGGGTTTACAATGAGCAGTTCTTC
TRBJ2-7	TRBV28	.	CATFTSSYEQYF	TGTGCCACCTTTACGAGCTCCTACGAGCAGTACTTC
TRBJ1-1	TRBV2	.	CATTFQGSNTEAFF	TGTGCCACCACTTTCCAGGGATCGAACACTGAAGCTTTCTTT
TRBJ2-1	TRBV27	TRBD2	CASSLTSGREQFF	TGTGCCAGCAGTTTAACGAGCGGGAGGGAGCAGTTCTTC
TRBJ2-5	TRBV10-2	TRBD2	CASSEPGGPETQYF	TGCGCCAGCAGTGAGCCGGGGGGGCCAGAGACCCAGTACTTC